This T cell receptor (beta chain) was documented in a study of blood T cells in healthy people across ages. Through a sample-barcoded 5' primer and a J-beta primer mix, a second PCR was run for about 6 to 11 cycles. TCRdb independently ran MiXCR on the 5' RACE reads; one entry per CDR3 protein. The sample holds under 950,000 distinct CDR3 sequences, approximately 22% seen once. What was sequenced was blood. The sequence was obtained from a man between 65 and 79 years old in good health.

CDR3 nucleotides: TGCGCCAGCAGCCACCCGACAGGGAAAGAGACCCAGTACTTC. It is translated as CASSHPTGKETQYF. The V call is TRBV5-1, the J call TRBJ2-5, with 7 nucleotides matching TRBD1. CDR1 and CDR2 (germline): SGHRS, YFSETQ. The CDR3 has 14 residues. V trimming: 4 bases; J trimming: 3 bases; junction bases outside the gene matches: 6.